The rows below give T cell receptor beta chains drawn from one sample of a study of identical twins. Via MiXCR, TCRdb re-called the 5' RACE reads, giving one row per CDR3 protein. The data hold 450,000 or so distinct CDR3 sequences, with about 24% observed a single time. A further study also used this sample, focusing on T cells expressing NK-cell markers.

Sequencing used CD4+ T cells sorted from blood. These receptors came from a woman under 30 in good health. Each CDR3 is given with its conserved first and last residue. D genes are given only for firm matches. For some rows the clone size is stated as once, few or many, or as a class when expanded; others skip it.

abundance: .; j_gene: TRBJ2-3; d_gene: .; v_gene: TRBV12-3/TRBV12-4; CDR3nt: TGTGCCAGCAGTTTTAAAGGGGCCCAGGGTACGCAGTATTTT; CDR3aa: CASSFKGAQGTQYF
abundance: few; j_gene: TRBJ1-5; d_gene: .; v_gene: TRBV29-1; CDR3nt: TGCAGCGTTGGGGGTAGCAATCAGCCCCAGCATTTT; CDR3aa: CSVGGSNQPQHF
abundance: .; j_gene: TRBJ1-1; d_gene: .; v_gene: TRBV29-1; CDR3nt: TGCAGCGTTGTCCCGGGGGGAGAGGTGACTGAAGCTTTCTTT; CDR3aa: CSVVPGGEVTEAFF
abundance: few; j_gene: TRBJ2-1; d_gene: TRBD2; v_gene: TRBV10-3; CDR3nt: TGTGCCATCAGTGGGCCCGGGACTAGCGTAGGATCCTACAATGAGCAGTTCTTC; CDR3aa: CAISGPGTSVGSYNEQFF
abundance: .; j_gene: TRBJ2-2; d_gene: .; v_gene: TRBV11-2; CDR3nt: TGTGCCAGCAGCTTATTATGGGGGGACACCGGGGAGCTGTTTTTT; CDR3aa: CASSLLWGDTGELFF
abundance: .; j_gene: TRBJ2-1; d_gene: TRBD1; v_gene: TRBV6-5; CDR3nt: TGTGCCAGCAGTTACTCGCAGGGGGCCTACAATGAGCAGTTCTTC; CDR3aa: CASSYSQGAYNEQFF
abundance: .; j_gene: TRBJ2-1; d_gene: TRBD2; v_gene: TRBV5-1; CDR3nt: TGCGCCAGCAGCTTGGCCTTAGCGGGCAGTACAAGTGAGCAGTTCTTC; CDR3aa: CASSLALAGSTSEQFF
abundance: .; j_gene: TRBJ1-2; d_gene: TRBD1; v_gene: TRBV7-2; CDR3nt: TGTGCCAGCAGCGCGAGCCCGTCAGGGGGTTATGGTGGCTACACCTTC; CDR3aa: CASSASPSGGYGGYTF
abundance: .; j_gene: TRBJ2-1; d_gene: .; v_gene: TRBV7-3; CDR3nt: TGTGCCAGCAGCTTACGTCTGGGTATCGATGAGCAGTTCTTC; CDR3aa: CASSLRLGIDEQFF
abundance: .; j_gene: TRBJ2-5; d_gene: TRBD1; v_gene: TRBV11-3; CDR3nt: TGTGCCAGCAGCCCCAAAAACAGGGGGTTGCGGGAGACCCAGTACTTC; CDR3aa: CASSPKNRGLRETQYF
abundance: few; j_gene: TRBJ2-5; d_gene: TRBD2; v_gene: TRBV25-1; CDR3nt: TGTGCCAGCAGTCGGGTAGCGGGAGTCCCAGAGACCCAGTACTTC; CDR3aa: CASSRVAGVPETQYF
abundance: few; j_gene: TRBJ2-5; d_gene: .; v_gene: TRBV20-1; CDR3nt: TGCAGTCAGGTGCGCGCGGAGACCCAGTACTTC; CDR3aa: CSQVRAETQYF
abundance: .; j_gene: TRBJ2-5; d_gene: .; v_gene: TRBV6-1; CDR3nt: TGTGCCAGCAGTGCCCTTCCGACAGATCAAGAGACCCAGTACTTC; CDR3aa: CASSALPTDQETQYF
abundance: few; j_gene: TRBJ2-1; d_gene: TRBD2; v_gene: TRBV11-3; CDR3nt: TGTGCCAGCAGCCCCGGGCTAGCGGTCAATGAGCAGTTCTTC; CDR3aa: CASSPGLAVNEQFF
abundance: few; j_gene: TRBJ1-2; d_gene: .; v_gene: TRBV11-2; CDR3nt: TGTGCCAGCTCCCTTTCGGGAGCCGGGTATGGCTACACCTTC; CDR3aa: CASSLSGAGYGYTF
abundance: .; j_gene: TRBJ2-3; d_gene: .; v_gene: TRBV6-1; CDR3nt: TGTGCCAGCAGGCCCAGCCCTCACAGGGTGCCAGATACGCAGTATTTT; CDR3aa: CASRPSPHRVPDTQYF
abundance: few; j_gene: TRBJ1-5; d_gene: .; v_gene: TRBV20-1; CDR3nt: TGCAGTGCTACCCGACGTGGAGGGAGCAATCAGCCCCAGCATTTT; CDR3aa: CSATRRGGSNQPQHF
abundance: few; j_gene: TRBJ2-5; d_gene: .; v_gene: TRBV12-3/TRBV12-4; CDR3nt: TGTGCCAGCAGTTCGGACTATAGGGAGACCCAGTACTTC; CDR3aa: CASSSDYRETQYF
abundance: .; j_gene: TRBJ2-6; d_gene: .; v_gene: TRBV5-1; CDR3nt: TGCGCCAGCAGCTTGGCGGTCGCCTCTGCGGGGGCCAACGTCCTGACTTTC; CDR3aa: CASSLAVASAGANVLTF
abundance: few; j_gene: TRBJ2-1; d_gene: .; v_gene: TRBV20-1; CDR3nt: TGCAGTGCTTTCCCTCTTCTAGCGACTACCTACAATGAGCAGTTCTTC; CDR3aa: CSAFPLLATTYNEQFF
abundance: few; j_gene: TRBJ2-5; d_gene: .; v_gene: TRBV20-1; CDR3nt: TGCAGTGCTAGCCGGGGGGCCGGGGAGACCCAGTACTTC; CDR3aa: CSASRGAGETQYF
abundance: .; j_gene: TRBJ2-1; d_gene: .; v_gene: TRBV12-3/TRBV12-4; CDR3nt: TGTGCCAGCAGTTTAGTAGCGGTCAATGAGCAGTTCTTC; CDR3aa: CASSLVAVNEQFF
abundance: .; j_gene: TRBJ2-4; d_gene: .; v_gene: TRBV3-1; CDR3nt: TGTGCCAGCAGCCACGGACTAGCCAAAAACATTCAGTACTTC; CDR3aa: CASSHGLAKNIQYF
abundance: .; j_gene: TRBJ2-7; d_gene: .; v_gene: TRBV7-2; CDR3nt: TGTGCCAGCAGCTTAGTCGGGACCCCCTACGAGCAGTACTTC; CDR3aa: CASSLVGTPYEQYF
abundance: few; j_gene: TRBJ2-7; d_gene: TRBD1; v_gene: TRBV5-1; CDR3nt: TGCGCCAGCAGCCAGGGGGCTTCTGCCTACGAGCAGTACTTC; CDR3aa: CASSQGASAYEQYF
abundance: few; j_gene: TRBJ1-6; d_gene: .; v_gene: TRBV3-1; CDR3nt: TGTGCCAGCAGCCAAGATTTAAGGGGAGCTGATAATTCACCCCTCCACTTT; CDR3aa: CASSQDLRGADNSPLHF
abundance: .; j_gene: TRBJ1-1; d_gene: TRBD1; v_gene: TRBV6-5; CDR3nt: TGTGCCAGCAGTTACGACAGGGGGGGGTCTGAAGCTTTCTTT; CDR3aa: CASSYDRGGSEAFF
abundance: .; j_gene: TRBJ2-3; d_gene: TRBD2; v_gene: TRBV20-1; CDR3nt: TGCAGTGCGGGGACTAGCGGCTGGGATACGCAGTATTTT; CDR3aa: CSAGTSGWDTQYF
abundance: .; j_gene: TRBJ2-1; d_gene: .; v_gene: TRBV6-2/TRBV6-3; CDR3nt: TGTGCCAGCCGAAAGCGCCCCTCCTACAATGAGCAGTTCTTC; CDR3aa: CASRKRPSYNEQFF
abundance: few; j_gene: TRBJ1-2; d_gene: .; v_gene: TRBV5-1; CDR3nt: TGCGCCACCAAGGAAGGAAACTATGGCTACACCTTC; CDR3aa: CATKEGNYGYTF
abundance: few; j_gene: TRBJ2-7; d_gene: .; v_gene: TRBV7-8; CDR3nt: TGTGCCAGCAGCTTCAGTCTTCCAACCGGCTCCTACGAGCAGTACTTC; CDR3aa: CASSFSLPTGSYEQYF
abundance: few; j_gene: TRBJ1-1; d_gene: .; v_gene: TRBV6-5; CDR3nt: TGTGCCAGCAGTTACTCGGAAAGGGGAAACACTGAAGCTTTCTTT; CDR3aa: CASSYSERGNTEAFF
abundance: .; j_gene: TRBJ2-1; d_gene: TRBD2; v_gene: TRBV5-1; CDR3nt: TGCGCCAGCAGCGACTCCGCGGGAGGGGAGGAGCAGTTCTTC; CDR3aa: CASSDSAGGEEQFF
abundance: .; j_gene: TRBJ2-5; d_gene: TRBD2; v_gene: TRBV7-3; CDR3nt: TGTGCCAGCAGCTTCCTTGGGACTAGCAGGGAGACCCAGTACTTC; CDR3aa: CASSFLGTSRETQYF
abundance: .; j_gene: TRBJ2-7; d_gene: .; v_gene: TRBV18; CDR3nt: TGTGCCAGCTCACCAAGGCAGACCTACGAGCAGTACTTC; CDR3aa: CASSPRQTYEQYF
abundance: .; j_gene: TRBJ1-2; d_gene: .; v_gene: TRBV7-2; CDR3nt: TGTGCCAGCAGCTTATTAGGTGTCTCTGGCTACACCTTC; CDR3aa: CASSLLGVSGYTF
abundance: few; j_gene: TRBJ2-1; d_gene: .; v_gene: TRBV3-1; CDR3nt: TGTGCCAGCAGCCTACGAACCCGTAGCGCTATGAGCTATGAGCAGTTCTTC; CDR3aa: CASSLRTRSAMSYEQFF
abundance: .; j_gene: TRBJ2-4; d_gene: .; v_gene: TRBV6-5; CDR3nt: TGTGCCAGCAGTTTCTCATCAGGGGTGGGGAGGAACATTCAGTACTTC; CDR3aa: CASSFSSGVGRNIQYF
abundance: .; j_gene: TRBJ2-3; d_gene: TRBD2; v_gene: TRBV7-2; CDR3nt: TGTGCCAGCAGCCCCTTGGGGGGGGGTCGCACAGATACGCAGTATTTT; CDR3aa: CASSPLGGGRTDTQYF
abundance: few; j_gene: TRBJ2-1; d_gene: TRBD2; v_gene: TRBV15; CDR3nt: TGTGCCACCAGCATAGTGGGAGCGGGAGTAAATGAGCAGTTCTTC; CDR3aa: CATSIVGAGVNEQFF
abundance: .; j_gene: TRBJ2-5; d_gene: .; v_gene: TRBV20-1; CDR3nt: TGCAGTGCCTCTCGGCGTGTGGGGGAGACCCAGTACTTC; CDR3aa: CSASRRVGETQYF
abundance: .; j_gene: TRBJ2-3; d_gene: .; v_gene: TRBV6-1; CDR3nt: TGTGCCAGCAGCCTAAACAGGGCTCCAGATACGCAGTATTTT; CDR3aa: CASSLNRAPDTQYF
abundance: many; j_gene: TRBJ1-1; d_gene: .; v_gene: TRBV3-1; CDR3nt: TGTGCCAGCAGCCAGGGTTGGACAGTAACGGACACTGAAGCTTTCTTT; CDR3aa: CASSQGWTVTDTEAFF
abundance: .; j_gene: TRBJ2-1; d_gene: TRBD2; v_gene: TRBV29-1; CDR3nt: TGCAGCGGACAGACTAGCGGGACCGAGCAGTTCTTC; CDR3aa: CSGQTSGTEQFF
abundance: few; j_gene: TRBJ2-7; d_gene: .; v_gene: TRBV9; CDR3nt: TGTGCCAGCAGCGTAGGGACTCTTGATTACGAGCAGTACTTC; CDR3aa: CASSVGTLDYEQYF
abundance: .; j_gene: TRBJ1-2; d_gene: .; v_gene: TRBV12-3/TRBV12-4; CDR3nt: TGTGCCAGCAGTTTTGGGGGGGGCTCCTATGGCTACACCTTC; CDR3aa: CASSFGGGSYGYTF
abundance: .; j_gene: TRBJ2-2; d_gene: .; v_gene: TRBV5-1; CDR3nt: TGCGCCAGCAGCTTGGCCGGGCAGAGGGCCGGGGAGCTGTTTTTT; CDR3aa: CASSLAGQRAGELFF
abundance: .; j_gene: TRBJ2-1; d_gene: .; v_gene: TRBV5-6; CDR3nt: TGTGCCAGCAGCTTCGTCGCTAGCACCCCCTCCTACAATGAGCAGTTCTTC; CDR3aa: CASSFVASTPSYNEQFF
abundance: .; j_gene: TRBJ2-1; d_gene: .; v_gene: TRBV29-1; CDR3nt: TGCAGCGCCCGTCCCCTCCGCGATGAGCAGTTCTTC; CDR3aa: CSARPLRDEQFF
abundance: .; j_gene: TRBJ1-6; d_gene: .; v_gene: TRBV11-2; CDR3nt: TGTGCCAGCAGCTCACAGTGGGGCGGCTCACCCCTCCACTTT; CDR3aa: CASSSQWGGSPLHF
abundance: .; j_gene: TRBJ2-3; d_gene: TRBD2; v_gene: TRBV20-1; CDR3nt: TGCAGTGCTAGACCAATTACGGGACTAGCGAGGAATACGCAGTATTTT; CDR3aa: CSARPITGLARNTQYF
abundance: .; j_gene: TRBJ1-2; d_gene: .; v_gene: TRBV5-1; CDR3nt: TGCGCCAGCAGCGTGGACGGACTAACCTATGGCTACACCTTC; CDR3aa: CASSVDGLTYGYTF
abundance: .; j_gene: TRBJ2-3; d_gene: .; v_gene: TRBV5-8; CDR3nt: TGTGCCAGCAGCTTGGCCCTCGGGGGCCGCACAGATACGCAGTATTTT; CDR3aa: CASSLALGGRTDTQYF
abundance: few; j_gene: TRBJ2-1; d_gene: .; v_gene: TRBV3-1; CDR3nt: TGTGCCAGCAGCCAAGCGGGCCTAGTCAGCAATGAGCAGTTCTTC; CDR3aa: CASSQAGLVSNEQFF
abundance: .; j_gene: TRBJ1-3; d_gene: .; v_gene: TRBV7-8; CDR3nt: TGTGCCAGCAGTCCCGAGAGGGTGCCTGGAAACACCATATATTTT; CDR3aa: CASSPERVPGNTIYF
abundance: few; j_gene: TRBJ2-3; d_gene: TRBD2; v_gene: TRBV9; CDR3nt: TGTGCCAGCAGCGTACAGACTAGCGGGAAGGGTGATACGCAGTATTTT; CDR3aa: CASSVQTSGKGDTQYF
abundance: .; j_gene: TRBJ2-1; d_gene: TRBD2; v_gene: TRBV29-1; CDR3nt: TGCAGCGCCGTAGCGGGAGGGCCATACAATGAGCAGTTCTTC; CDR3aa: CSAVAGGPYNEQFF
abundance: .; j_gene: TRBJ2-7; d_gene: TRBD2; v_gene: TRBV11-3; CDR3nt: TGTGCCAGCAGCTTTCCGCAAGCGGGGGGGTACGAGCAGTACTTC; CDR3aa: CASSFPQAGGYEQYF
abundance: few; j_gene: TRBJ1-1; d_gene: TRBD1; v_gene: TRBV5-1; CDR3nt: TGCGCCAGCAGCTTAGGGACAGGGAGCATGAACACTGAAGCTTTCTTT; CDR3aa: CASSLGTGSMNTEAFF
abundance: few; j_gene: TRBJ2-5; d_gene: TRBD1; v_gene: TRBV10-3; CDR3nt: TGTGCCATCAGGGACAGGGGAGAGACCCAGTACTTC; CDR3aa: CAIRDRGETQYF